These 2 T cell receptor beta chains originate from one sample sequenced in a study of cytomegalovirus exposure and HLA in healthy donors. The PCR had 60 Vbeta and 13 Jbeta primers. TCRdb's copy holds only in-frame clones and misses some; the assay was immunoSEQ multiplex PCR. The sample includes roughly 100,000 clones, roughly 79% seen only once; the top ten take approximately 5.1%. Sequenced sample: PBMCs. These receptors were obtained from a male donor in good health and CMV-seronegative.

The chain is built from TRBV15 and TRBJ1-3, with D possibly matching TRBD1 (5 bases). The V end was cut by 2 bases, the J end by 3 bases, with 11 bases between. Germline V lookup: CDR1 LNHNV, CDR2 YYDKDF (reference sequence). The CDR3 contains 15 residues. The CDR3 DNA is TGTGCCACCAGCAGACCCGGGACTTTTGGAAACACCATATATTTT. Its protein product is CATSRPGTFGNTIYF.

The J gene is TRBJ1-2, the V gene TRBV27, with D possibly being TRBD1 (5 bases). The CDR3 extends over 13 amino acids. V was cut by 5 bases and J by 7 bases, with 14 bases left in between. CDR1 and CDR2 from the germline V gene are MNHEY and SMNVEV (reference sequence). The CDR3, as DNA: TGTGCCAGCAGTGCGCAGGGTTTGGGTGGCTACACCTTC. Its protein is CASSAQGLGGYTF.